One sample yielded the 26 T cell receptor beta chains listed below, sequenced in a study of blood T cell repertoires in COVID-19. Assay used: immunoSEQ multiplex PCR; TCRdb lists only in-frame clones, some missing. The sample shows tens of thousands of clones, 60% to 85% of them seen only once. Sequenced: peripheral blood. The source is a human donor in a cohort sampled during active COVID-19.

The genes are TRBV28 and TRBJ2-3; tentative D call: TRBD1 (6 bases). The CDR3 is 17 amino acids. Per the germline V gene, CDR1 is MDHEN and CDR2 is SYDVKM. Trimming cost V 2 bases and J 0 bases, with 15 bases left between them. CDR3 loop: CASSLNPGRGSTDTQYF. The DNA of the CDR3 is TGTGCCAGCAGTTTAAATCCCGGTAGGGGGAGCACAGATACGCAGTATTTT. The whole variable domain, remainder taken from reference TRBV28 and TRBJ2-3, is DVKVTQSSRYLVKRTGEKVFLECVQDMDHENMFWYRQDPGLGLRLIYFSYDVKMKEKGDIPEGYSVSREKKERFSLILESASTNQTSMYLCASSLNPGRGSTDTQYFGPGTRLTVL.

This rearrangement joins TRBV7-3 to TRBJ2-1; D not certain. Germline lookup yields CDR1 SGHTA and CDR2 FQGTGA. Trimming removed 1 base from V and 4 bases from J, with 11 bases in between. The CDR3 is 15 amino acids. The CDR3 nucleotides read TGTGCCAGCAGCTTAAGTGGAGCGCAGTACAATGAGCAGTTCTTC. Protein product: CASSLSGAQYNEQFF.

The chain couples TRBV5-1 to TRBJ2-5; D possibly corresponds to TRBD1 (6 bases). The V gene's germline CDR1 is SGHRS and CDR2 YFSETQ. This CDR3 is built from 12 residues. Trimming cost V 4 bases and J 5 bases, with 9 bases left between them. CDR3 nucleotide sequence: TGCGCCAGCAGCCTTACAGGGGAGACCCAGTACTTC. It is translated as CASSLTGETQYF.

The chain joins TRBV28 to TRBJ1-2; 7 nucleotides agree with TRBD1. Germline CDR1 is MDHEN and CDR2 is SYDVKM. The CDR3 sequence is 13 residues long. The V gene end was trimmed by 5 bases and the J gene end by 8 bases; junction bases not matched to a gene: 8. The CDR3 bases are TGTGCCAGCAGTGTAAAACGGACAGGCGGCTACACCTTC. This translates into CASSVKRTGGYTF.

V is TRBV2 and J is TRBJ2-3; the D gene is possibly TRBD2 (5 bases). The CDR3 sequence is 15 residues long. Germline-derived CDR1 and CDR2 are SNHLY and FYNNEI. The ends were cut back, 7 bases at V and 1 base at J, with 15 bases in the middle. The CDR3 region is CASKETDSGTDTQYF. In DNA, the CDR3 is TGTGCCAGCAAAGAAACGGACTCAGGCACAGATACGCAGTATTTT.

This sequence joins TRBV6-6 and TRBJ1-4; 8 bases line up with TRBD1. V trimming: 6 bases; J trimming: 3 bases; junction bases outside the gene matches: 6. This CDR3 has 15 amino acids. The germline V gene has CDR1 MNHNY and CDR2 SVGAGI (reference sequence). The chain's CDR3 is CASSRRGLANEKLFF. Written as DNA, the CDR3 is TGTGCCAGCAGCCGCAGGGGGCTGGCTAATGAAAAACTGTTTTTT.

This chain joins TRBV4-3 and TRBJ1-1, with D possibly matching TRBD1 (5 bases). Trimming shortened V by 0 bases and J by 1 base, and 12 bases separated the two germline ends. Germline lookup yields CDR1 LGHNA and CDR2 YSLEER. This CDR3 has 16 amino acids. The CDR3 spells CASSQDRDRPNTEAFF. The CDR3 DNA follows: TGCGCCAGCAGCCAAGACCGCGACAGACCGAACACTGAAGCTTTCTTT.

V is TRBV29-1 and J is TRBJ2-1, with a tentative D call TRBD2 (5 bases). The CDR3 covers 13 residues. Trimming stripped 8 bases from V and 7 bases from J, with 18 bases between. CDR1 is SQVTM and CDR2 is ANQGSEA in the germline V gene. CDR3 nucleotides: TGCAGCTTATTACTAGGCCGGTGGAATGAGCAGTTCTTC. Its protein is CSLLLGRWNEQFF.

V is TRBV7-9 and J is TRBJ1-1, with D unclear. There are 14 residues in the CDR3. The germline V gene encodes CDR1 SEHNR and CDR2 FQNEAQ (reference sequence). Between the trimmed V and J ends, which lost 6 bases and 5 bases, there was a span of 16 bases. The CDR3 DNA is TGTGCCAGCAGGCAGAGCAGTGGCGGAACTGAAGCTTTCTTT. It translates to CASRQSSGGTEAFF.

The chain recombines TRBV29-1 with TRBJ2-7; 12 bases are a match to TRBD1. V trimming: 5 bases; J trimming: 2 bases; junction bases outside the gene matches: 4. CDR3 length: 14 residues. Germline lookup yields CDR1 SQVTM and CDR2 ANQGSEA. CDR3 sequence: CSVRDRGPTYEQYF. DNA of the CDR3: TGCAGCGTTCGGGACAGGGGGCCCACCTACGAGCAGTACTTC.

This chain links TRBV6-5 with TRBJ2-3, with 7 bases matching TRBD1. Germline CDR1 and CDR2: MNHEY and SVGAGI. The CDR3 length is 15 residues. Trimming at V came to 6 bases and at J to 2 bases, leaving 8 bases not matched to a gene. The CDR3 sequence: CASSRTGANTDTQYF. The CDR3 nucleotides are TGTGCCAGCAGCCGGACAGGCGCGAACACAGATACGCAGTATTTT.

There are a few counts of this clone. The V and J genes are TRBV7-9 and TRBJ2-5; possible D gene TRBD2, 6 bases. CDR3 size: 15 residues. V lost 1 base to trimming and J lost 2 bases, with 11 bases between them. From germline, CDR1 is SEHNR and CDR2 FQNEAQ (reference sequence). CDR3 in amino acids: CASSLGGTFQETQYF. The CDR3 region has the DNA TGTGCCAGCAGCTTAGGGGGGACTTTTCAAGAGACCCAGTACTTC. The whole variable domain, remainder taken from reference TRBV7-9 and TRBJ2-5, is DTGVSQNPRHKITKRGQNVTFRCDPISEHNRLYWYRQTLGQGPEFLTYFQNEAQLEKSRLLSDRFSAERPKGSFSTLEIQRTEQGDSAMYLCASSLGGTFQETQYFGPGTRLLVL.

This clone was detected only a few times. The genes are TRBV7-9 and TRBJ1-2; no clear D. Trimming removed 2 bases at V and 4 bases at J, with 8 bases between. The CDR3 consists of 13 residues. Germline assignment: CDR1 SEHNR and CDR2 FQNEAQ (reference sequence). DNA for the CDR3: TGTGCCAGCAGCTTAATAGAGAGCTATGGCTACACCTTC. This gives the protein CASSLIESYGYTF.

This clone has a count of ten or more. The V gene is TRBV3-1 (or the pseudogene TRBV3-2), the J gene TRBJ1-2; TRBD1 is a possible D gene (6 bases). The ends were cut back, 4 bases at V and 5 bases at J, with 11 bases in the middle. This CDR3 is 13 amino acids long. Germline CDR1 LGHDT, CDR2 YNNKEL (reference sequence). CDR3: CASSPRTDYGYTF. The CDR3, as DNA: TGTGCCAGCAGCCCCCGGACAGATTATGGCTACACCTTC.

The chain couples TRBV6-2 or TRBV6-3 to TRBJ2-7; D is possibly TRBD1 (5 bases). This CDR3 is 14 amino acids long. Looked up from germline, CDR1 is MNHEY and CDR2 is SVGEGT. V dropped 2 bases and J dropped 6 bases, with 14 bases sitting between them. Here the CDR3 reads CASSYKARASEQYF. In nucleotides, the CDR3 is TGTGCCAGCAGTTACAAGGCCAGGGCTAGCGAGCAGTACTTC.

The chain links TRBV14 to TRBJ1-2; 9 nucleotides agree with TRBD1. The length of the CDR3 is 13 residues. Germline V gene sequence: CDR1 SGHDN, CDR2 FVKESK. Germline trimming cut 4 bases from V and 5 bases from J; bases unmatched to any gene: 2. Here the CDR3 DNA reads TGTGCCAGCAGCCGCGGACAGGGGTATGGCTACACCTTC. Its protein product is CASSRGQGYGYTF. The full variable domain, completed using reference TRBV14 and TRBJ1-2, is EAGVTQFPSHSVIEKGQTVTLRCDPISGHDNLYWYRRVMGKEIKFLLHFVKESKQDESGMPNNRFLAERTGGTYSTLKVQPAELEDSGVYFCASSRGQGYGYTFGSGTRLTVV.

The chain carries TRBV7-3 and TRBJ2-6; tentative D call: TRBD1 (6 bases). Trimming pared 8 bases from V and 0 bases from J, leaving 14 bases between. CDR1 SGHTA and CDR2 FQGTGA come from the germline V gene. The CDR3 covers 16 residues. CDR3 sequence reads: CASGYGQRSGANVLTF. The CDR3 DNA reads TGTGCCAGCGGATACGGACAGCGCTCTGGGGCCAACGTCCTGACTTTC.

This sequence joins TRBV6-6 and TRBJ2-1; possible D gene TRBD2, 7 bases. The CDR3 has 15 amino acids. Germline V gene data show CDR1 as MNHNY and CDR2 as SVGAGI (reference sequence). The V gene lost 8 bases and the J gene lost 8 bases, with 22 bases spanning the gap. The CDR3 protein is CASRGRGADVDEQFF. The CDR3 nucleotides read TGTGCCAGCCGGGGCCGGGGGGCCGACGTTGATGAGCAGTTCTTC.

V is TRBV2 and J is TRBJ1-1; 7 bases align to TRBD1. Germline-derived CDR1 and CDR2 are SNHLY and FYNNEI. V trimming: 6 bases; J trimming: 4 bases; junction bases outside the gene matches: 8. There are 14 residues in the CDR3. CDR3 loop: CASRAQGVPTEAFF. CDR3 DNA: TGTGCCAGCAGAGCCCAGGGGGTCCCCACTGAAGCTTTCTTT.

The chain is built from TRBV7-9 and TRBJ2-1, with 8 bases aligning to TRBD2. Germline V CDR1 and CDR2: SEHNR, FQNEAQ (reference sequence). This CDR3 has 16 residues. Unmatched junction bases numbered 6, after V lost 4 bases and J lost 1 base. The CDR3 DNA sequence: TGTGCCAGCAGCTATAGAGCGGGAGCTTCCTACAATGAGCAGTTCTTC. It codes for CASSYRAGASYNEQFF.

This chain links TRBV28 with TRBJ1-3, with 7 bases lining up with TRBD1. The J segment lost 7 bases and the V segment lost 1 base, leaving 4 bases of the junction unmatched. Germline CDR1 MDHEN, CDR2 SYDVKM. This CDR3 has 14 residues. CDR3 in amino acids: CASSLFRDSNTIYF. The CDR3 DNA is TGTGCCAGCAGTTTATTCCGGGACAGCAACACCATATATTTT.

V and J are TRBV15 and TRBJ2-7, with TRBD1 matching over 7 bases. V lost 1 base to trimming and J lost 6 bases; unmatched junction nucleotides: 12. The V gene's germline CDR1 is LNHNV and CDR2 YYDKDF (reference sequence). The CDR3 sequence is 16 residues long. CDR3 residues: CATSRAPTGQASEQYF. In DNA form, the CDR3 reads TGTGCCACCAGCAGAGCCCCGACAGGGCAAGCCAGCGAGCAGTACTTC.

This chain uses TRBV28 with TRBJ1-6, with TRBD1 identical over 11 bases. The germline V gene has CDR1 MDHEN and CDR2 SYDVKM. There are 14 residues in the CDR3. Trimming removed 3 bases from V and 10 bases from J; junction bases left unmatched: 2. As DNA, the CDR3 is TGTGCCAGCAGTTTGGGACAGGGGGGATCACCCCTCCACTTT. Protein: CASSLGQGGSPLHF.

This clone was observed a few times. The CDR3 sequence: CASSLSMSDEQFF. The CDR3 DNA reads as TGTGCCAGCAGTTTGTCGATGTCGGATGAGCAGTTCTTC. V gene TRBV12-3 or TRBV12-4 combines with J gene TRBJ2-1; the D is unclear. Trimming stripped 3 bases from V and 8 bases from J, with 11 bases between. The CDR3 totals 13 residues.

The chain couples TRBV19 to TRBJ1-5, with TRBD1 as a possible D gene (6 bases). There are 16 residues in the CDR3. Per the germline V gene, CDR1 is LNHDA and CDR2 is SQIVND (reference sequence). The V and J ends lost 1 base and 6 bases respectively, with 16 bases between them. CDR3 sequence (DNA): TGTGCCAGTAGTATAGTGTCCAGGGGAAGTGGTCAGCCCCAGCATTTT. Protein product: CASSIVSRGSGQPQHF.

This chain uses TRBV14 with TRBJ2-1; TRBD2 matches at 11 bases. The CDR3 covers 16 residues. The V gene end was trimmed by 3 bases and the J gene end by 7 bases; junction bases not matched to a gene: 8. Germline CDR1 SGHDN, CDR2 FVKESK. CDR3 nucleotide sequence: TGTGCCAGCAGCCAGTTACTAGCGGGAGTTTTGAATGAGCAGTTCTTC. Amino acid sequence: CASSQLLAGVLNEQFF. Filled out from reference TRBV14 and TRBJ2-1, the complete variable domain reads EAGVTQFPSHSVIEKGQTVTLRCDPISGHDNLYWYRRVMGKEIKFLLHFVKESKQDESGMPNNRFLAERTGGTYSTLKVQPAELEDSGVYFCASSQLLAGVLNEQFFGPGTRLTVL.